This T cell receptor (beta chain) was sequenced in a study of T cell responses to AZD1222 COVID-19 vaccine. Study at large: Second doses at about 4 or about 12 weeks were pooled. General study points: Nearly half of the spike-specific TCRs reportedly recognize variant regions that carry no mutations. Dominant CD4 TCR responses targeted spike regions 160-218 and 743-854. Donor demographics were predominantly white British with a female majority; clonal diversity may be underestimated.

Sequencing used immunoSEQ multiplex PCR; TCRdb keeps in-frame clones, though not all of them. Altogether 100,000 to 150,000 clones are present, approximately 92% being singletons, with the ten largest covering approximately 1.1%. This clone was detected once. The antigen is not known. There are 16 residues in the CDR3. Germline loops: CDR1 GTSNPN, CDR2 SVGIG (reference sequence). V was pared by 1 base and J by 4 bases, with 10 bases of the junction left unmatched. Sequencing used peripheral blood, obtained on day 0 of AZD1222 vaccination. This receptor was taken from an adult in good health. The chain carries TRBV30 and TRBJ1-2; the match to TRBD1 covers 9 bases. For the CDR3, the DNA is TGTGCCTGGAGTGAGGGGGCTGGGACAGGGTTCTATGGCTACACCTTC. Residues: CAWSEGAGTGFYGYTF.